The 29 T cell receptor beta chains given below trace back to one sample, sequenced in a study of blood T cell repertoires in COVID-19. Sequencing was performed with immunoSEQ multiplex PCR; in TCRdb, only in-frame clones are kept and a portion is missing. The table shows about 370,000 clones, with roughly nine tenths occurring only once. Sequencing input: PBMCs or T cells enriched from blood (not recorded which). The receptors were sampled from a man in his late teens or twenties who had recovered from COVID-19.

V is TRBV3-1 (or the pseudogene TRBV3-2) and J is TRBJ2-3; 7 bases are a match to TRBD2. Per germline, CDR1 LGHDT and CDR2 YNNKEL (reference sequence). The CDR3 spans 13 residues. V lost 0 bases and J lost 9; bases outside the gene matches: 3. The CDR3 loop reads CASSQDREGTQYF. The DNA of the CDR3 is TGTGCCAGCAGCCAAGATAGGGAGGGGACGCAGTATTTT.

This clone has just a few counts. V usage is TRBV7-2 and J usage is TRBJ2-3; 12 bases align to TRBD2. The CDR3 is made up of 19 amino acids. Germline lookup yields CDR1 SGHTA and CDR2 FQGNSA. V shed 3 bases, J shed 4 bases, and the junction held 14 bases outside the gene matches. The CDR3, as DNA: TGTGCCAGCAGCTTCCTCCATTGGGCTAGCGGGGGGGCCTCAGATACGCAGTATTTT. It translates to CASSFLHWASGGASDTQYF.

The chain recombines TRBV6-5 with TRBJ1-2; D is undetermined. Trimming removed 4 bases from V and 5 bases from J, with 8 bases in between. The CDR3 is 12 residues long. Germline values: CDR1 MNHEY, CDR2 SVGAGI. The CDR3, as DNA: TGTGCCAGCAGTTTTCCAGGATATGGCTACACCTTC. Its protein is CASSFPGYGYTF.

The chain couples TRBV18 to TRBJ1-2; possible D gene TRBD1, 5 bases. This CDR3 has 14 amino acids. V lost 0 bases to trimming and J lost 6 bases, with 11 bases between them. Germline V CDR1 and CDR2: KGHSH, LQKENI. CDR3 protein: CASSPPTRRDGYTF. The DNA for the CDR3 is TGTGCCAGCTCACCACCGACTCGCAGGGATGGCTACACCTTC.

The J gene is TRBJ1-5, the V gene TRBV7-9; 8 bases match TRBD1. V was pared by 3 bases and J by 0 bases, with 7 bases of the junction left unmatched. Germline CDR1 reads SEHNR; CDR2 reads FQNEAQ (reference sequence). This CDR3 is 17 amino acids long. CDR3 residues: CASSLGDRFVSNQPQHF. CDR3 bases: TGTGCCAGCAGCTTGGGGGACAGGTTTGTTAGCAATCAGCCCCAGCATTTT. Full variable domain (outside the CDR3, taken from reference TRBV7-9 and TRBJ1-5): DTGVSQNPRHKITKRGQNVTFRCDPISEHNRLYWYRQTLGQGPEFLTYFQNEAQLEKSRLLSDRFSAERPKGSFSTLEIQRTEQGDSAMYLCASSLGDRFVSNQPQHFGDGTRLSIL.

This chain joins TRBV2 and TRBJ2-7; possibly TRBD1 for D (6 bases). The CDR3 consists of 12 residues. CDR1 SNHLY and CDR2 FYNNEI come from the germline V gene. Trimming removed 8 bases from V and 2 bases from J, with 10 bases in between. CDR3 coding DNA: TGTGCCAGCCTTGGACAGACCTACGAGCAGTACTTC. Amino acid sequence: CASLGQTYEQYF.

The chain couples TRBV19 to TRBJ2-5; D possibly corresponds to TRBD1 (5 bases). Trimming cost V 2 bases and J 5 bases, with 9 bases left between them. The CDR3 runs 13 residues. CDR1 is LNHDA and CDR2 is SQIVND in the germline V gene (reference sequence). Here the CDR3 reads CASSIHRSETQYF. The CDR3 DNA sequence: TGTGCCAGTAGTATACACAGGAGTGAGACCCAGTACTTC.

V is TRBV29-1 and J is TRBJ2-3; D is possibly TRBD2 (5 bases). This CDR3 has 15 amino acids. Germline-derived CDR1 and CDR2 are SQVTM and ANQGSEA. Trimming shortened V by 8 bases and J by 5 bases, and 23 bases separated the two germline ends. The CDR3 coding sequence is TGCAGCTCCGCTTTATTATCGGGGTCCGGAGATACGCAGTATTTT. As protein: CSSALLSGSGDTQYF.

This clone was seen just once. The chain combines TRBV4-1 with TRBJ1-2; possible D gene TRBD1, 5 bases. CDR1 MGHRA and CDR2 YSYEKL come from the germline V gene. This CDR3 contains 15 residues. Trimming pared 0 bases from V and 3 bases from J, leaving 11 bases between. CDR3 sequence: CASSQEAGRHYGYTF. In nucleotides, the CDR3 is TGCGCCAGCAGCCAAGAGGCAGGGAGGCACTATGGCTACACCTTC.

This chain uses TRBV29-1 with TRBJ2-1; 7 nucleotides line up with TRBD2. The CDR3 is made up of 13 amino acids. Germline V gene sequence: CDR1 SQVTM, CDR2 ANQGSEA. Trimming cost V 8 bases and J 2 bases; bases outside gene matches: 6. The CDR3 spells CSLITSAYNEQFF. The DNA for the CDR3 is TGCAGCTTAATTACTAGCGCCTACAATGAGCAGTTCTTC.

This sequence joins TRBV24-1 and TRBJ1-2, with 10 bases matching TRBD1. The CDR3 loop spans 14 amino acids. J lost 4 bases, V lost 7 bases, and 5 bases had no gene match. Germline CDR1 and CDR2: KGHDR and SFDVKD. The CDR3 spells CATSPGTGVYGYTF. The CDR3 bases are TGTGCCACCAGCCCCGGGACAGGGGTCTATGGCTACACCTTC.

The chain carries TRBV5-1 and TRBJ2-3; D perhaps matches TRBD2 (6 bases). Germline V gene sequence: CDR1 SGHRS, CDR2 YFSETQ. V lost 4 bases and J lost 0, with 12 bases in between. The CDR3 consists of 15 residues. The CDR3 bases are TGCGCCAGCAGCCCATTAGCGGCTAGCACAGATACGCAGTATTTT. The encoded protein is CASSPLAASTDTQYF.

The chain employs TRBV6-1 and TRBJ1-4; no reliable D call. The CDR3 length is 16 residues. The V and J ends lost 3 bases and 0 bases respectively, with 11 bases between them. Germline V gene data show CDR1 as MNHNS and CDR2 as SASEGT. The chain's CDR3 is CASSEPGTATNEKLFF. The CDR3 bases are TGTGCCAGCAGTGAGCCAGGTACTGCAACTAATGAAAAACTGTTTTTT.

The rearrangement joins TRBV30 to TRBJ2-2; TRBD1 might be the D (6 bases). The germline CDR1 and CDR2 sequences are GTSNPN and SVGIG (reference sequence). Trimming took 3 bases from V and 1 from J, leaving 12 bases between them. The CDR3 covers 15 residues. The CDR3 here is CAWSTKGQNTGELFF. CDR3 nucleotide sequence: TGTGCCTGGAGCACTAAGGGACAGAACACCGGGGAGCTGTTTTTT.

The CDR3 bases are TGCGCCAGCAGAGGGGTCGGAGAGACCCAGTACTTC. Protein product: CASRGVGETQYF. V usage is TRBV5-1 and J usage is TRBJ2-5; D perhaps matches TRBD1 (5 bases). V dropped 5 bases and J dropped 4 bases, with 9 bases sitting between them. The CDR3 runs 12 residues. Per germline, CDR1 SGHRS and CDR2 YFSETQ.

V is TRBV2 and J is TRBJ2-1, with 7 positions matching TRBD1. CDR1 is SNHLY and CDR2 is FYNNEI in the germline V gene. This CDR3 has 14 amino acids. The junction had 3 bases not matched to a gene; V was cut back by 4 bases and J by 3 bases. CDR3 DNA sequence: TGTGCCAGCAGTGGGGACAGACACTACAATGAGCAGTTCTTC. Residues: CASSGDRHYNEQFF. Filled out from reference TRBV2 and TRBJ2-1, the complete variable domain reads EPEVTQTPSHQVTQMGQEVILRCVPISNHLYFYWYRQILGQKVEFLVSFYNNEISEKSEIFDDQFSVERPDGSNFTLKIRSTKLEDSAMYFCASSGDRHYNEQFFGPGTRLTVL.

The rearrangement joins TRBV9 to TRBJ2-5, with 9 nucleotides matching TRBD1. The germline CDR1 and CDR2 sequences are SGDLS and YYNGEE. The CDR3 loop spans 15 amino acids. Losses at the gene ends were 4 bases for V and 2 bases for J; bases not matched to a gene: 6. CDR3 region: CASSSSGTGQETQYF. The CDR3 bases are TGTGCCAGCAGCTCGTCCGGGACAGGGCAAGAGACCCAGTACTTC.

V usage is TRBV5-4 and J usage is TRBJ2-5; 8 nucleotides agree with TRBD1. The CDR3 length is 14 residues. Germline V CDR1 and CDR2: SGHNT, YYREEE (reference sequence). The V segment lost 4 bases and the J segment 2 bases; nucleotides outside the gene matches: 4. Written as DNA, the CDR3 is TGTGCCAGCAGCCCGGGGACAGGTCAAGAGACCCAGTACTTC. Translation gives CASSPGTGQETQYF.

The CDR3 spells CASSLLSQAEAFF. The CDR3 DNA sequence: TGTGCCAGCAGCTTGTTGAGTCAAGCTGAAGCTTTCTTT. This chain connects TRBV7-9 to TRBJ1-1, with no clear D. V lost 3 bases, J lost 6 bases, and 11 bases lay in between. CDR3 length: 13 residues. The germline CDR1 and CDR2 sequences are SEHNR and FQNEAQ (reference sequence).

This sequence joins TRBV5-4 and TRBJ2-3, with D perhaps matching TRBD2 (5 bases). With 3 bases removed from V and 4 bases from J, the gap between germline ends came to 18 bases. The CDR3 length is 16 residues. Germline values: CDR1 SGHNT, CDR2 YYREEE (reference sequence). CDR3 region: CASSSSGPVRADTQYF. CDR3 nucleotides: TGTGCCAGCAGCTCGTCCGGGCCCGTGAGGGCAGATACGCAGTATTTT.

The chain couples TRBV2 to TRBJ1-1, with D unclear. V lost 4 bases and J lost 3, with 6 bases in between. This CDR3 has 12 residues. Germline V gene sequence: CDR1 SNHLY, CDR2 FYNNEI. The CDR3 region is CASSVRYTEAFF. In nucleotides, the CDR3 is TGTGCCAGCAGTGTCAGGTACACTGAAGCTTTCTTT.

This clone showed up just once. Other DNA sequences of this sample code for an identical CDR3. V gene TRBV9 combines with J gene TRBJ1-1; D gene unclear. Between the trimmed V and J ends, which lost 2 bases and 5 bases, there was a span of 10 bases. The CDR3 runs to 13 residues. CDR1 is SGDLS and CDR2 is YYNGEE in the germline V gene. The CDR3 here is CASSVGSGTEAFF. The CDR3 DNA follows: TGTGCCAGCAGCGTGGGGAGTGGGACTGAAGCTTTCTTT.

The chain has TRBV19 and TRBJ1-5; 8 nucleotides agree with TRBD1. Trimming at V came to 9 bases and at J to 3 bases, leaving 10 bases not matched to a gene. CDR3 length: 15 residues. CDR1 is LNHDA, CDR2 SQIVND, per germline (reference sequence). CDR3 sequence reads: CASGFMGQDNQPQHF. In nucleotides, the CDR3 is TGTGCCAGCGGGTTTATGGGACAGGACAATCAGCCCCAGCATTTT.

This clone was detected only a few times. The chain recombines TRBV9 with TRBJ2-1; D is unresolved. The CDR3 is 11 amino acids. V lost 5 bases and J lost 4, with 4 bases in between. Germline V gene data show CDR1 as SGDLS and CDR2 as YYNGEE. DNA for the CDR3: TGTGCCAGCAGTGAGTACAATGAGCAGTTCTTC. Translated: CASSEYNEQFF. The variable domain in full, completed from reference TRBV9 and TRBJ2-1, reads DSGVTQTPKHLITATGQRVTLRCSPRSGDLSVYWYQQSLDQGLQFLIQYYNGEERAKGNILERFSAQQFPDLHSELNLSSLELGDSALYFCASSEYNEQFFGPGTRLTVL.

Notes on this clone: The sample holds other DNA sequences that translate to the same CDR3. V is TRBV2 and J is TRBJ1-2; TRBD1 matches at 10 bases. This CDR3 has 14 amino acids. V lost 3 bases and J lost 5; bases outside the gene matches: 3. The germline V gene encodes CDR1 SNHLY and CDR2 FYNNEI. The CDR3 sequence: CASSDRTGGYGYTF. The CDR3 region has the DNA TGTGCCAGCAGTGATAGGACAGGGGGTTATGGCTACACCTTC.

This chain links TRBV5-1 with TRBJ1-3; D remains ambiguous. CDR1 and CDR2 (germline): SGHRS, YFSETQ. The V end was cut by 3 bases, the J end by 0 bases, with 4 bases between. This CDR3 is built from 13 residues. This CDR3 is CASSSTSGNTIYF. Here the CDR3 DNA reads TGCGCCAGCAGCTCTACCTCTGGAAACACCATATATTTT.

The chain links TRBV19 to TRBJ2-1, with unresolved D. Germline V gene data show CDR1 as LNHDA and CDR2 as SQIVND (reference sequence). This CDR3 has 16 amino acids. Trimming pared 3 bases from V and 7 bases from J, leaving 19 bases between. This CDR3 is CASSISERRPNNEQFF. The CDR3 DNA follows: TGTGCCAGTAGTATTTCTGAGAGGCGCCCGAATAATGAGCAGTTCTTC.

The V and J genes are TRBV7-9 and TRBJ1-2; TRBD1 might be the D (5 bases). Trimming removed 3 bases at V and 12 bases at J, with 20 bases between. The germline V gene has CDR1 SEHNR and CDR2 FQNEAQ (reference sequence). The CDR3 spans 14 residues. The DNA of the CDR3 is TGTGCCAGCAGCTTCTCGACTTCAGGGTCCTGGGACACCTTC. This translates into CASSFSTSGSWDTF. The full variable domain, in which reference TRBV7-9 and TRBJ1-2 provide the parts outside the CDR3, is DTGVSQNPRHKITKRGQNVTFRCDPISEHNRLYWYRQTLGQGPEFLTYFQNEAQLEKSRLLSDRFSAERPKGSFSTLEIQRTEQGDSAMYLCASSFSTSGSWDTFGSGTRLTVV.

Here the CDR3 DNA reads TGTGCCAGCAGCACCGACAGGGGCCCGTCCTACGAGCAGTACTTC. It translates to CASSTDRGPSYEQYF. This chain connects TRBV5-5 to TRBJ2-7, with 8 bases lining up with TRBD1. This CDR3 has 15 residues. V lost 4 bases, J lost 1 base, and 7 bases stayed unmatched. Germline CDR1 reads SGHKS; CDR2 reads YYEKEE (reference sequence).